These T cell receptor beta chains were read from a single sample in a study of blood T cell repertoires in COVID-19. Method: immunoSEQ multiplex PCR; TCRdb's copy keeps in-frame clones and lacks some. This table has 150,000 to 200,000 clones, 80% to 85% appearing once. The sample consisted of peripheral blood. The source of these receptors is a woman older than 75 with COVID-19, enrolled during active disease. CDR3s leave out the opening cysteine and the closing phenylalanine or tryptophan. The order of the fields is J gene, V gene, CDR3 protein.

TRBJ2-7 TRBV27 ASSYSRASGSYEQY
TRBJ1-1 TRBV5-1 ASSLVRGDTEAF
TRBJ2-3 TRBV19 ASRAGVGTDTQY
TRBJ2-7 TRBV5-6 ASSLSRGLGEQY
TRBJ2-5 TRBV4-3 ASSQGGTQY
TRBJ2-7 TRBV6-5 ASRTDYSYEQY
TRBJ1-1 TRBV15 ATSRDLADTEAF
TRBJ2-6 TRBV4-3 ASSQGPDSSGANVLT
TRBJ2-5 TRBV7-2 ASRLSRGRETQY
TRBJ1-1 TRBV9 ASSSGTGNTEAF
TRBJ2-5 TRBV7-2 ASSATSGRAWETQY
TRBJ2-7 TRBV18 ASSPQTGEQY
TRBJ2-1 TRBV19 ASRGGTNEQF
TRBJ2-7 TRBV5-6 ASSVGTAYEQY
TRBJ2-3 TRBV11-2 ASSFNSLY
TRBJ2-2 TRBV24-1 ATRGYRAGDLFIGELF
TRBJ1-2 TRBV24-1 ATSDRDRGQDGYT
TRBJ1-6 TRBV21-1 ASTYGGPRYNSPLH
TRBJ2-7 TRBV5-1 ASSPAGQRRHEQY
TRBJ2-3 TRBV12-5 ASGQDRGADTQY
TRBJ2-5 TRBV24-1 ATRQGAVETQY
TRBJ2-1 TRBV11-3 ASSRPGGNEQF
TRBJ2-2 TRBV13 ASSSATGTDTGELF
TRBJ2-5 TRBV9 ASSVGARAGETQY
TRBJ2-3 TRBV6-2/TRBV6-3 ASSYRLAGGGDTQY
TRBJ2-1 TRBV25-1 ASSEISGYNEQF
TRBJ1-1 TRBV3-1/TRBV3-2 ASSHRGIGTEAF
TRBJ1-6 TRBV28 ASRKGAPNSPLH
TRBJ2-1 TRBV28 ASSPISGRGYNEQF
TRBJ1-1 TRBV9 ASSVDRANTEAF
TRBJ1-4 TRBV10-3 AAGQTGVPSEKLF
TRBJ2-3 TRBV9 ASSGYRGGIRSTDTQY
TRBJ2-7 TRBV7-3 ASSYGQGRHEQY
TRBJ2-7 TRBV18 ASSPTSGSPYEQY
TRBJ1-1 TRBV7-2 ASSLQGGGNTEAF
TRBJ2-2 TRBV12-5 ASASRDRFLNTGELF
TRBJ2-1 TRBV9 ASSAGLAHNEQF
TRBJ2-7 TRBV19 ASSIDSSGLYEQY
TRBJ2-1 TRBV10-3 AIGLAEVSSYNEQF
TRBJ1-3 TRBV21-1 ASSKEEDRGNSGNTIY
TRBJ1-6 TRBV28 ATQQGAVDSPLH
TRBJ1-2 TRBV9 ASSVDEGLSFEYGYT